This record looks at one T cell receptor (beta chain) sequence and its context. Its target is unknown. The data were taken from a study of T-cell memory formation after mild COVID-19. The study, taken as a whole, reports: Detection of some responders pre-infection suggested pre-existing cross-reactive memory T cells participated.

Amplification by 5'RACE using constant-segment primers produced TCR alpha and TCR beta cDNA libraries that carried sample barcodes and UMIs. TCRdb itself ran the 5' RACE reads through MiXCR, one entry per CDR3 protein. The sample gives about 210,000 distinct CDR3 sequences, under 12% of which show up once; approximately 3% is in the top ten. The sample taken for sequencing was PBMCs or a T cell subset sorted from them (not recorded which). This receptor was obtained from a man between 18 and 29 years old who had mild COVID-19 (a few samples of this study predate the infection). Cell type and time point are not known.

CDR3 DNA sequence: TGTGCCAGCAGTTTATGGTTGGGACAGGAGACCCAGTACTTC. Protein product: CASSLWLGQETQYF. The V gene is TRBV27, the J gene TRBJ2-5, with 7 bases that match TRBD1. J lost 5 bases, V lost 1 base, and 4 bases had no gene match. Germline V gene data show CDR1 as MNHEY and CDR2 as SMNVEV (reference sequence). This CDR3 is 14 amino acids long.